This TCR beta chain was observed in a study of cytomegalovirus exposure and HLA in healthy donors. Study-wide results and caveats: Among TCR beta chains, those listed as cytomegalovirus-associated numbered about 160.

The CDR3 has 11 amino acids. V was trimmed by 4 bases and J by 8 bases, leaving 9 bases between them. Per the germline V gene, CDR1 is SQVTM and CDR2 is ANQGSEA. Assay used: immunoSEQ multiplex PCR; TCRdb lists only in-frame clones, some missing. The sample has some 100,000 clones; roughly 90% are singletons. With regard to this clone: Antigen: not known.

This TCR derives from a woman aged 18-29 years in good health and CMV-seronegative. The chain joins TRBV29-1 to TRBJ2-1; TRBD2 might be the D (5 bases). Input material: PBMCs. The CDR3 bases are TGCAGCGTTGGCCGAGGGTATGAGCAGTTCTTC. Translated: CSVGRGYEQFF.